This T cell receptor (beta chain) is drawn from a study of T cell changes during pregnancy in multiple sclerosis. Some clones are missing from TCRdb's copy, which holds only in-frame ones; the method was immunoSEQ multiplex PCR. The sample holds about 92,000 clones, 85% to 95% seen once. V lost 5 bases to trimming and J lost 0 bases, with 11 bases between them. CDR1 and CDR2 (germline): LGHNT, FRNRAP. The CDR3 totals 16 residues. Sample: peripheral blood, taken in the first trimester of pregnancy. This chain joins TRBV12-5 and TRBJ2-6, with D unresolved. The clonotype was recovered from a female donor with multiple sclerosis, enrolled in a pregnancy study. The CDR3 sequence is CASGPPWLSGANVLTF. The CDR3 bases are TGTGCTAGTGGTCCCCCCTGGCTCTCTGGGGCCAACGTCCTGACTTTC.